A selection of T cell receptor beta chains follows, all from one sample in a study of cytomegalovirus exposure and HLA in healthy donors. Profiling relied on immunoSEQ multiplex PCR, and the TCRdb table lists in-frame clones only, not all of them. The table lists about 97,000 clones, 70% to 80% of them singletons. The source material was PBMCs. These receptors were taken from a male donor in good health and CMV-seropositive. Both conserved end residues are part of each CDR3. D genes are given only for firm matches. Expanded clones get a size class; other rows say once, few or many, or leave the size out.

TRBV14,TRBD1,NA,TRBJ2-2,TGTGCCAGCAGCCAATTGGACAGGGGGCGGAACACCGGGGAGCTGTTTTTT,CASSQLDRGRNTGELFF
TRBV10-3,TRBD2,NA,TRBJ2-1,TGTGCCATCAGTGCGCGCGCGGGACTAGCGGGGAGGGCGAATGAGCAGTTCTTC,CAISARAGLAGRANEQFF
TRBV7-9,TRBD1,NA,TRBJ2-2,TGTGCCAGCAGCCCGGGAACAGGGGTCACCGGGGAGCTGTTTTTT,CASSPGTGVTGELFF
TRBV29-1,TRBD1,once,TRBJ2-1,TGCAGCGTTACTGAACGGACAGGCGCCCAGGAGCAGTTCTTC,CSVTERTGAQEQFF
TRBV5-4,TRBD2,NA,TRBJ2-5,TGTGCCAGCAGCTCTCCCTTAGCGGGAGAGCAAGAGACCCAGTACTTC,CASSSPLAGEQETQYF
TRBV4-3,TRBD1,few,TRBJ2-3,TGCGCCAGCAGCCAAGTTCTCGCCGGGACAGGGGCCACAGATACGCAGTATTTT,CASSQVLAGTGATDTQYF
TRBV2,TRBD2,NA,TRBJ2-7,TGTGCCAGCCTAGCGGGGGTACACTACGGCCAGTACTTC,CASLAGVHYGQYF
TRBV6-5,TRBD2,NA,TRBJ2-7,TGTGCCAGCCGCTACGAGCGGGGAGTATTCTACGAGCAGTACTTC,CASRYERGVFYEQYF
TRBV30,NA,few,TRBJ1-2,TGTGCCTGGAGTGTACTGGAGGGAAGCCCGATTTTC,CAWSVLEGSPIF
TRBV6-4,TRBD1,once,TRBJ2-2,TGTGCCAGCAGTGACGCGGACAGGGCGAACACCGGGGAGCTGTTTTTT,CASSDADRANTGELFF
TRBV21-1,NA,once,TRBJ2-1,TGTGCCAGCAGGAAACAATCGGACAGGGCGGGCTACAATGAGCAGTTCTTC,CASRKQSDRAGYNEQFF
TRBV10-3,NA,few,TRBJ2-4,TGTGCCATCTCGAGGGGGGACAGTCAGTACTTC,CAISRGDSQYF
TRBV6-4,TRBD2,NA,TRBJ2-3,TGTGCCAGCAGTGACTCCCCTAGCGGGATCACAGATACGCAGTATTTT,CASSDSPSGITDTQYF
TRBV7-2,NA,NA,TRBJ2-1,TGTGCCAGCAGCCCCCAGAGGAATGAGCAGTTCTTC,CASSPQRNEQFF
TRBV5-4,TRBD2,NA,TRBJ2-2,TGTGCCAGCAGCCATACTGGACTAGCGGGAACCGGGGAGCTGTTTTTT,CASSHTGLAGTGELFF
TRBV7-8,TRBD1,NA,TRBJ2-1,TGTGCCAGCAGTAGGGACAGGGGAGGGGAAAAGCAGTTCTTC,CASSRDRGGEKQFF
TRBV7-2,NA,NA,TRBJ2-1,TGTGCCAGCAGCTTACCCCCGGGAGAAGATGAGCAGTTCTTC,CASSLPPGEDEQFF
TRBV11-3,NA,once,TRBJ2-1,TGTGCCAGCAGCGCGGGACGGAGGAGATACAATGAGCAGTTCTTC,CASSAGRRRYNEQFF
TRBV4-3,NA,NA,TRBJ2-7,TGCGCCAGCAGCCAAGATGGGGGCCCCTACGAGCAGTACTTC,CASSQDGGPYEQYF
TRBV4-3,NA,NA,TRBJ1-1,TGCGCCAGCAGCCAAGATGGAGGAGTCACTGAAGCTTTCTTT,CASSQDGGVTEAFF
TRBV7-9,NA,NA,TRBJ2-7,TGTGCCAGCAGCTTAGGCCCTAGCTCCTACGAGCAGTACTTC,CASSLGPSSYEQYF
TRBV5-4,NA,few,TRBJ2-2,TGTGCCACTAGGACACAAAAATCGGGGAACACCGGGGAGCTGTTTTTT,CATRTQKSGNTGELFF
TRBV7-2,NA,NA,TRBJ2-3,TGTGCCAGCAGCTTGGACGGGAGCGGTCCAGATACGCAGTATTTT,CASSLDGSGPDTQYF
TRBV27,NA,NA,TRBJ1-1,TGTGCCAGCAGTTGGTCCGGGAACACTGAAGCTTTCTTT,CASSWSGNTEAFF
TRBV4-1,NA,NA,TRBJ1-1,TGCGCCAGCAGCCAGGCTTCCGGGGGGGCATTGAACACTGAAGCTTTCTTT,CASSQASGGALNTEAFF
TRBV7-2,NA,NA,TRBJ2-3,TGTGCCAGCAGCTTACCGAAGGGGGTGACAGATACGCAGTATTTT,CASSLPKGVTDTQYF
TRBV6-5,TRBD2,NA,TRBJ2-7,TGTGCCAGCATCGGGACTAGCGGGAGAGGCGAGCAGTACTTC,CASIGTSGRGEQYF
TRBV28,TRBD1,NA,TRBJ1-5,TGTGCCATCCGGGGGGGGACAGGGGATCAGCCCCAGCATTTT,CAIRGGTGDQPQHF
TRBV7-9,TRBD2,NA,TRBJ2-7,TGTGCCAGCAGCTCCACGGGACTACTGTCCTACGAGCAGTACTTC,CASSSTGLLSYEQYF
TRBV29-1,TRBD1,NA,TRBJ1-2,TGCAGCGTCGGGACAGGGTCTAACTATGGCTACACCTTC,CSVGTGSNYGYTF
TRBV5-1,TRBD1,NA,TRBJ2-5,TGCGCCAGCAGCACACTACAGGGGGCACGACGAGAGACCCAGTACTTC,CASSTLQGARRETQYF
TRBV18,TRBD1,NA,TRBJ2-7,TGTGCCAGCTTTTTACAGGACGGCAGGGGGCTCTCCTACGAGCAGTACTTC,CASFLQDGRGLSYEQYF
TRBV6-1,NA,NA,TRBJ2-7,TGTGCCAGCAGTGGTGACAGTGAGCAGTACTTC,CASSGDSEQYF
TRBV30,TRBD2,NA,TRBJ2-7,TGTGCCTGGAGAGCTCTAGCGGCCTACGAGCAGTACTTC,CAWRALAAYEQYF
TRBV27,NA,NA,TRBJ2-5,TGTGCCAGCAGTTTATCCACAGGGTTGGAGACCCAGTACTTC,CASSLSTGLETQYF
TRBV5-1,TRBD2,NA,TRBJ2-1,TGCGCCAGCAGCCCCATAGGACTAGCGGGTTCCAATGAGCAGTTCTTC,CASSPIGLAGSNEQFF
TRBV11-3,TRBD2,NA,TRBJ2-4,TGTGCCAGCAGCCCGGGACTAGTTGGCATTCAGTACTTC,CASSPGLVGIQYF
TRBV6-1,NA,NA,TRBJ2-1,TGTGCCAGCAGTTTAGACAGATACAATGAGCAGTTCTTC,CASSLDRYNEQFF
TRBV7-9,TRBD2,NA,TRBJ2-1,TGTGCCAGCAGCTTAGTCGGCGGGAGCCTCAATGAGCAGTTCTTC,CASSLVGGSLNEQFF
TRBV15,TRBD1,NA,TRBJ1-2,TGTGCCACCAGCAGTGGCAGGGGGGTTAGCTATGGCTACACCTTC,CATSSGRGVSYGYTF
TRBV19,TRBD1,NA,TRBJ2-7,TGTGCCAGTATGGGACAGGGGGCGGGGGAGCAGTACTTC,CASMGQGAGEQYF
TRBV7-3,NA,NA,TRBJ2-1,TGTGCCAGCAGCTCCCGGGGGAGCTCCTACAATGAGCAGTTCTTC,CASSSRGSSYNEQFF
TRBV7-9,NA,few,TRBJ1-5,TGTGCCAGCAGCTTAGGGTGGGGAGCCCCTGGGGGCAATCAGCCCCAGCATTTT,CASSLGWGAPGGNQPQHF
TRBV5-1,TRBD1,few,TRBJ1-2,TGCGCCAGTGGGACAGCTGCTTATGGCTACACCTTC,CASGTAAYGYTF
TRBV6-5,NA,NA,TRBJ2-7,TGTGCCAGTTACGGGGGTCCCCACTACGAGCAGTACTTC,CASYGGPHYEQYF
TRBV10-3,NA,NA,TRBJ2-7,TGTGCCATCTCTTTTAAGGGGGAGAATTACGAGCAGTACTTC,CAISFKGENYEQYF
TRBV27,TRBD1,NA,TRBJ2-3,TGTGCCAGCAGTCCGGGACAGGGCCTCACAGATACGCAGTATTTT,CASSPGQGLTDTQYF
TRBV7-2,TRBD2,NA,TRBJ2-5,TGTGCCAGCAGCTCAGCGGGAGTTGAGACCCAGTACTTC,CASSSAGVETQYF
TRBV20-1,NA,NA,TRBJ2-7,TGCAGTGCTACCCCAACTTACGAGCAGTACTTC,CSATPTYEQYF
TRBV27,NA,NA,TRBJ2-6,TGTGCCAGCAGGGCCTCTGGGGCCAACGTCCTGACTTTC,CASRASGANVLTF
TRBV5-1,NA,NA,TRBJ2-3,TGCGCCAGCAGCTTGGAAGAGGCACGCGGTCCAGATACGCAGTATTTT,CASSLEEARGPDTQYF
TRBV7-9,NA,NA,TRBJ2-2,TGTGCCAGCAGGGAAAACAGGGTCGGCACCGGGGAGCTGTTTTTT,CASRENRVGTGELFF
TRBV16,NA,NA,TRBJ1-2,TGTGCCAGCAGCCAATCTTCTAGCGGCTACACCTTC,CASSQSSSGYTF
TRBV19,TRBD2,NA,TRBJ2-3,TGTGCCAGTAGTGGGGGACTAGCGGGACACCCTAGCACAGATACGCAGTATTTT,CASSGGLAGHPSTDTQYF
TRBV14,TRBD1,NA,TRBJ2-1,TGTGCCAGCAGCGAAAGGACAGGTTACAATGAGCAGTTCTTC,CASSERTGYNEQFF
TRBV19,NA,NA,TRBJ2-7,TGTGCCAGTAGTGCCTGGACAGAGGGCGAGCAGTACTTC,CASSAWTEGEQYF
TRBV7-9,TRBD1,NA,TRBJ2-3,TGTGCCAGCAGCCCAGTAAAGGGGGCTGTTACAGATACGCAGTATTTT,CASSPVKGAVTDTQYF